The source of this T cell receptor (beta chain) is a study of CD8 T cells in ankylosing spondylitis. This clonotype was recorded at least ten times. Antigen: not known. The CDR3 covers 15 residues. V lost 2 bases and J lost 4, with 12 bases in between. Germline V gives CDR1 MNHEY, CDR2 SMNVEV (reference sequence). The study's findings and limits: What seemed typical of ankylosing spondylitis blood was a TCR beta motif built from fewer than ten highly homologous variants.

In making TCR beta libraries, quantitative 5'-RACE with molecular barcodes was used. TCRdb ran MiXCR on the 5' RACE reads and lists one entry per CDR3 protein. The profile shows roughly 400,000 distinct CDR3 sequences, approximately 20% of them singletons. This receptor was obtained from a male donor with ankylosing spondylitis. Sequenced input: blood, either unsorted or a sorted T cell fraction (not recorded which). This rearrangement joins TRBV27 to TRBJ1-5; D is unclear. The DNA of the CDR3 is TGTGCCAGCAGTTTAGAAGGGATCGGGAATCAGCCCCAGCATTTT. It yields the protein CASSLEGIGNQPQHF.